This T cell receptor beta chain was obtained from a study of shared clonotypes between healthy human individuals. Cells designated naive CD8 were CD45RO-negative and were positively selected for CCR7, with terminally differentiated effector memory CD45RA+ cells excluded. V lost 1 base to trimming and J lost 4 bases, with 16 bases between them. CDR1 is SGHNT and CDR2 is YENEEA in the germline V gene. The CDR3 sequence is 16 residues long. Here immunoSEQ multiplex PCR was the method, and the copy in TCRdb shows in-frame clones only, minus some. Of roughly 2.1 million clones in the sample, under 95% were seen once.

V is TRBV11-3 and J is TRBJ1-1, with D possibly being TRBD1 (6 bases). This clonotype was obtained from a man younger than 30 in good health. Some clones in this sample may be carry-over from other donors' samples. Sequencing was done on a sample of naive CD8+ T cells from PBMCs. Here the CDR3 DNA reads TGTGCCAGCAGCTTAGTTGGTGTGGCAGGGGTCACTGAAGCTTTCTTT. It is translated as CASSLVGVAGVTEAFF.